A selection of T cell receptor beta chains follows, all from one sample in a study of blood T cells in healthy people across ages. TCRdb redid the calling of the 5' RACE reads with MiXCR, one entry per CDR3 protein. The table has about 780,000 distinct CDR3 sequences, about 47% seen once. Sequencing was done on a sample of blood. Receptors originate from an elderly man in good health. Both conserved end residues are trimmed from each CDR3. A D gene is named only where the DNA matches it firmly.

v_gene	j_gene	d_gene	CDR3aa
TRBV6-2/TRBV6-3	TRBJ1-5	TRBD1	ASRGTGGNQPQH
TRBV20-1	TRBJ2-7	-	SASPGWYEQY
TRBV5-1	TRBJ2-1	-	ASSSGRGGNEQF
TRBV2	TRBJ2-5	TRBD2	ASLGLAGYEQY
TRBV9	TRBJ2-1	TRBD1	ASSASGTDYNEQF
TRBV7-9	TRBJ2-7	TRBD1	ASSPEGIGDRAYEQY
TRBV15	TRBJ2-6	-	ATSRNLASGANVLT
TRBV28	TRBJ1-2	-	ASSATPLLGYT
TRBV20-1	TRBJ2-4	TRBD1	SAPGQGAREQY
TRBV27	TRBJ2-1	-	ASSLDTFSYNEQF
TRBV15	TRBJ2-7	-	ATSIRAGTYEQY
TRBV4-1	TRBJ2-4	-	ASSSGANIQY
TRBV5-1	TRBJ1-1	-	ASSLAGEPGEAF
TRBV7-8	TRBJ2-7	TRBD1	ASSLKAGTGFGYEQY
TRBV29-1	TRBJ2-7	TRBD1	SVLDRGLGEQY
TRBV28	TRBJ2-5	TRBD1	ASIRTGADGGQETQY
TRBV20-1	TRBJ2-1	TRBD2	SATLAGGPLEQF
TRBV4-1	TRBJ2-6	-	ASSQEGLGGANVLT
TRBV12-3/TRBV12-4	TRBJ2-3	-	ASSLDGGASDTQY
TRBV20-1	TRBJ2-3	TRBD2	SASSGGDTDTQY
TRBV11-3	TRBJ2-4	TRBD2	ASSLGTSGAKNIQY
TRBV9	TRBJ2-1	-	ASSVMERVSYNEPF
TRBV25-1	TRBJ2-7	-	ASSETGLYYEQY
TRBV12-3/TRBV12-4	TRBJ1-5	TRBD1	ASSLADRGPDQPQH
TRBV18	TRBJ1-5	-	ASSLTGDSNQPQH
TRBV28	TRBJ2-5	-	ASSFLEQETQY
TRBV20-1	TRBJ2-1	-	SASLFGRNNEQF
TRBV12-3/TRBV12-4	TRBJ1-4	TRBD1	ASSLQGVNEKLF
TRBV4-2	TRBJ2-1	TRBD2	ASSQGTSGTYNEQF
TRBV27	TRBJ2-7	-	ASSLYSKLTNEQY
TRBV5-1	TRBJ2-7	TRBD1	ASSRGQGELLSYEQY
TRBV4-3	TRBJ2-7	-	ASSRDRDGTYEQY
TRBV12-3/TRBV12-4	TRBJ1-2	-	ATRSDIGYGYT
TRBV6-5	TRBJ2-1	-	ASSPDWEEQF
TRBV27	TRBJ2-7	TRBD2	ASSFGTSGSYEQY
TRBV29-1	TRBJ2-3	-	SVEDGVDTQY
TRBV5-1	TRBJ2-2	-	ASSLLTGNTGELF
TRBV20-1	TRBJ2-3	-	SAAKSIDTQY
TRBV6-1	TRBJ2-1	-	ATTEFSYNEQF
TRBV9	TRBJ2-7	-	ASSVAPGLAYEQY
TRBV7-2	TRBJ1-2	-	ASSPSFGGFGPNYGYT
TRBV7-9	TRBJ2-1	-	ASSDQGYEQF
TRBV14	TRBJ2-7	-	ASSLPTGASYEQY
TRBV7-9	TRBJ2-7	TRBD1	ASSLTGGVYEQY
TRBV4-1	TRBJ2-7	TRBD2	ASSQGGLAGGPYEQY